The clone carrying this T cell receptor (beta chain) was detected only a few times. This entry is derived from a study of blood T cell repertoires in COVID-19. There are 17 residues in the CDR3. CDR1 is SGHAT and CDR2 is FQNNGV in the germline V gene. The junction had 8 bases not matched to a gene; V was cut back by 0 bases and J by 4 bases. Per the original methods: Reference gene primer amplification gave estimated nucleated cell counts. The protocol was immunoSEQ multiplex PCR, while the TCRdb copy is restricted to in-frame clones and leaves out a portion. That table gives V, J and clone size, and the DNA gave D and trimming. The sample lists almost 250,000 clones, about 89% occurring once.

Material: peripheral blood. The chain employs TRBV11-2 and TRBJ2-2; 7 positions agree with TRBD2. The sequence came from a woman in her sixties or seventies who had recovered from COVID-19. CDR3 loop: CASSLEAQRGCTGELFF. CDR3 DNA: TGTGCCAGCAGCTTAGAGGCCCAGCGGGGATGCACCGGGGAGCTGTTTTTT. Looking up the rest from reference TRBV11-2 and TRBJ2-2 gives the full variable domain: EAGVAQSPRYKIIEKRQSVAFWCNPISGHATLYWYQQILGQGPKLLIQFQNNGVVDDSQLPKDRFSAERLKGVDSTLKIQPAKLEDSAVYLCASSLEAQRGCTGELFFGEGSRLTVL.